Below, 11 T cell receptor beta chains from the same sample are listed, as sequenced in a study of T cells in Graves' hyperthyroidism and ophthalmopathy. The source material, RNA transcripts, was used to amplify TCR beta CDR3 regions. When the TCR CDR3 underwent first-round RT-PCR, the HTBI primer set was used. TCRdb itself ran the multiplex PCR reads through MiXCR, one entry per CDR3 protein. The sample contains some 560,000 distinct CDR3 sequences, about 15% of which appear only once. The sample consisted of blood. Receptors originate from a woman between 35 and 50 years old with Graves' hyperthyroidism.

This clonotype was recorded many times. V and J are TRBV18 and TRBJ1-4; no reliable D call. This CDR3 comprises 15 residues. From germline, CDR1 is KGHSH and CDR2 LQKENI. The V gene lost 5 bases and the J gene lost 0 bases, with 10 bases spanning the gap. The CDR3 nucleotides read TGTGCCAGCTCAACCTCGAGAACAACTAATGAAAAACTGTTTTTT. It specifies CASSTSRTTNEKLFF.

This clonotype was seen a handful of times. The rearrangement joins TRBV5-4 to TRBJ2-1; 7 bases agree with TRBD2. The germline CDR1 and CDR2 sequences are SGHNT and YYREEE (reference sequence). The CDR3 runs 15 residues. The junction had 10 bases not matched to a gene; V was cut back by 6 bases and J by 4 bases. This CDR3 is CASNQGASGYNEQFF. CDR3 coding DNA: TGTGCCAGCAATCAAGGGGCTAGCGGTTACAATGAGCAGTTCTTC.

This clonotype was recorded at least ten times. In nucleotides, the CDR3 is TGTGCCAGCTCAAACCGGAATGAAAAACTGTTTTTT. Amino acids: CASSNRNEKLFF. V gene TRBV18 combines with J gene TRBJ1-4; the D is unclear. The CDR3 consists of 12 residues. Germline V gene data show CDR1 as KGHSH and CDR2 as LQKENI. Trimming took off 5 bases at V and 5 bases at J, with 6 bases between the two ends.

To note about this clonotype: The junction shows a germline mismatch at one end, possibly a read error. V is TRBV3-1 and J is TRBJ1-4; D is unresolved. Per the germline V gene, CDR1 is LGHDT and CDR2 is YNNKEL (reference sequence). The CDR3 is made up of 13 amino acids. The CDR3 region has the DNA TGTGCCAGCAGCCCACGAGAAAATGAAAAACTGGTTTTT. The encoded protein is CASSPRENEKLVF.

Many counts were recorded for this clonotype. CDR3 coding DNA: TGTGCCACCCAGTTATGGCTGAACACTGAAGCTTTCTTT. Translating gives CATQLWLNTEAFF. The V and J genes are TRBV6-1 and TRBJ1-1; D is unclear. Trimming cost V 10 bases and J 0 bases, with 12 bases left between them. This CDR3 spans 13 amino acids. Looked up from germline, CDR1 is MNHNS and CDR2 is SASEGT.

This clonotype was seen many times. The rearrangement links TRBV12-3 or TRBV12-4 to TRBJ1-1; D gene unclear. Trimming pared 6 bases from V and 2 bases from J, leaving 10 bases between. The CDR3 contains 13 residues. This CDR3 reads CASSSSGNTEAFF. The CDR3, as DNA: TGTGCCAGCAGCTCCTCAGGTAACACTGAAGCTTTCTTT.

This clonotype was observed a few times. The chain carries TRBV5-1 and TRBJ2-1; D uncertain. Germline V CDR1 and CDR2: SGHRS, YFSETQ. The CDR3 spans 14 residues. Trimming cost V 5 bases and J 0 bases, with 9 bases left between them. The CDR3 sequence is CASRDTSSYNEQFF. As DNA, the CDR3 is TGCGCCAGCAGAGACACCAGCTCCTACAATGAGCAGTTCTTC.

This clonotype showed up many times. The J gene is TRBJ2-2, the V gene TRBV27; no firm D call. V lost 7 bases and J lost 7, with 7 bases in between. The germline V gene has CDR1 MNHEY and CDR2 SMNVEV (reference sequence). The length of the CDR3 is 11 residues. The CDR3 bases are TGTGCCAGCATTCATGGCGGGGAGCTGTTTTTT. It codes for CASIHGGELFF.

This chain links TRBV4-1 with TRBJ1-2; D gene unclear. The CDR3 has 16 residues. Per germline, CDR1 MGHRA and CDR2 YSYEKL. Deletions cut 0 bases from V and 4 bases from J, with 15 bases between. The DNA for the CDR3 is TGCGCCAGCAGCCAAGAGATAATCGCAGCTGGCTATGGCTACACCTTC. Translating gives CASSQEIIAAGYGYTF.

The rearrangement joins TRBV24-1 to TRBJ1-2, with D perhaps TRBD1 (6 bases). The CDR3 is 14 residues long. V was shortened by 6 bases and J by 2 bases, with 12 bases between the two germline ends. Germline CDR1 reads KGHDR; CDR2 reads SFDVKD. The CDR3 bases are TGTGCCACCAGTTCAACAGGGATCAACTATGGCTACACCTTC. This sequence encodes CATSSTGINYGYTF.

This clonotype was detected many times. V is TRBV29-1 and J is TRBJ1-5; D is undetermined. There are 13 residues in the CDR3. Between the trimmed V and J ends, which lost 4 bases and 4 bases, there was a span of 11 bases. CDR1 and CDR2 (germline): SQVTM, ANQGSEA. The chain's CDR3 is CSVAEEGNQPQHF. CDR3 DNA sequence: TGCAGCGTTGCAGAGGAAGGGAATCAGCCCCAGCATTTT.